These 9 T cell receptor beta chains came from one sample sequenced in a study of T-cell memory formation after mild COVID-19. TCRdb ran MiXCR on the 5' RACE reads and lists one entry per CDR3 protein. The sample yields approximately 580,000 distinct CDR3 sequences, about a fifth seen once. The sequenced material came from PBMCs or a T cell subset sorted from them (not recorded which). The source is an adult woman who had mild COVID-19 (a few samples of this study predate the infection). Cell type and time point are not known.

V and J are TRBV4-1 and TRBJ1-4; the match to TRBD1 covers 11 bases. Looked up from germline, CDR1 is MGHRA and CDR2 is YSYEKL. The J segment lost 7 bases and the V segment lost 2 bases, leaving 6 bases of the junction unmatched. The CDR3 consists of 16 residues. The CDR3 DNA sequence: TGCGCCAGCAGCCAACGGACAGGGGGCTGGGGTGAAAAACTGTTTTTT. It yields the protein CASSQRTGGWGEKLFF.

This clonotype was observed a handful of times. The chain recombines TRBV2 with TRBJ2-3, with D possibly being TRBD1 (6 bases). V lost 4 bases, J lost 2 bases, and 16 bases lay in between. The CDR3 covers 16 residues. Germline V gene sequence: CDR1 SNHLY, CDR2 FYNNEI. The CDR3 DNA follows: TGTGCCAGCAGTGGAAATGGGGACACGAACACAGATACGCAGTATTTT. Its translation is CASSGNGDTNTDTQYF.

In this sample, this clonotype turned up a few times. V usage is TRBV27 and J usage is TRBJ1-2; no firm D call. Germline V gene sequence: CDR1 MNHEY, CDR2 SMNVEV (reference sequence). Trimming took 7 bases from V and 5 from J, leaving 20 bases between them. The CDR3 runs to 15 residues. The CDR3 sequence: CASTRSGRVGYGYTF. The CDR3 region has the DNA TGTGCCAGCACTCGCTCGGGGAGGGTGGGGTATGGCTACACCTTC.

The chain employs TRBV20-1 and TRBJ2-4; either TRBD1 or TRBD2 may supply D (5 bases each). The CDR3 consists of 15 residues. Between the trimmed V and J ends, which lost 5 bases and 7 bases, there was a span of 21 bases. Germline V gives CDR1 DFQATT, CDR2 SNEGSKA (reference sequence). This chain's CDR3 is CSAVAVGDPRNIQYF. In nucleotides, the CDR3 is TGCAGTGCTGTAGCCGTGGGGGACCCGAGGAACATTCAGTACTTC.

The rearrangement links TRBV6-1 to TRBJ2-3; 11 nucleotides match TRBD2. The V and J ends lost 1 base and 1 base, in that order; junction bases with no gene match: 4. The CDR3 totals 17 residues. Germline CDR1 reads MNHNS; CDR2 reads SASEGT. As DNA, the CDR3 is TGTGCCAGCAGTGAAGTAATAGCGGGGGGGGGCACAGATACGCAGTATTTT. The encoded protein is CASSEVIAGGGTDTQYF.

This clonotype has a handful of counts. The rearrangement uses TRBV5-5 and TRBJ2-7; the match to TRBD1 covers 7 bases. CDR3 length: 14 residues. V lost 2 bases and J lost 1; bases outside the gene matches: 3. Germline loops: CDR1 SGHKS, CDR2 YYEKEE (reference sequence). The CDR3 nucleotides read TGTGCCAGCAGCTTTATGACAGGGTCCTACGAGCAGTACTTC. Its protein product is CASSFMTGSYEQYF.

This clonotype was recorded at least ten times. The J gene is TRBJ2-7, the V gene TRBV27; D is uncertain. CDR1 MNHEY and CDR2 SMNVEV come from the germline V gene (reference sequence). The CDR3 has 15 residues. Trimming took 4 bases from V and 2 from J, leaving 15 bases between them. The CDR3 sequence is CASSSLGRPPYEQYF. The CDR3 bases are TGTGCCAGCAGTTCTTTGGGTCGACCCCCCTACGAGCAGTACTTC.

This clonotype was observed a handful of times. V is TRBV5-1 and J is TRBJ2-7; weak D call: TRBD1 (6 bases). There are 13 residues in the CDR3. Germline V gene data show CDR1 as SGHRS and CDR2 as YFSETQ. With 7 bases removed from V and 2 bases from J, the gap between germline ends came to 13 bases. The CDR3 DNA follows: TGCGCCAGCCGCCCTGCAGGGGCCTACGAGCAGTACTTC. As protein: CASRPAGAYEQYF.

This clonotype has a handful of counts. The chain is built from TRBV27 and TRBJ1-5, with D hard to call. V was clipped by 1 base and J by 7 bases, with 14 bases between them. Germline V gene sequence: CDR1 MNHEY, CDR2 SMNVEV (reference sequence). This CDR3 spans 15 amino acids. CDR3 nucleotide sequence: TGTGCCAGCAGTTTATGGGCGGGATCTCGACAGCCCCAGCATTTT. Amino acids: CASSLWAGSRQPQHF.